Listed here are 13 T cell receptor delta chains from one sample, sequenced in a study of γδ T cells in repeated Plasmodium falciparum infection. Vgamma9/Vdelta2+ and Vdelta2-negative gammadelta T cells were flow-sorted from PBMC for bulk sequencing. TCRdb repeated clone calling on the multiplex PCR reads with CATT. The sample lists over 90,000 delta-chain clones; more than 0.85% were seen once. The sequenced sample consisted of gamma-delta T cells from blood. These receptors originate from a pool of human donors (malaria-infected and uninfected, not separated).

In regard to this clone: The protein given by TCRdb reflects a much larger clone and differs at residue 8 from this DNA's translation, likely from a read error; the protein shown is the DNA's translation. The chain recombines TRDV1 with TRDJ1; a weak D match, TRDD2 (6 bases). The CDR3 totals 15 residues. Trimming removed 7 bases at V and 1 base at J, with 16 bases between. Germline CDR1 reads TSWWSYY; CDR2 reads QGS. This chain's CDR3 is CALEAPFPSTDKLIF. The CDR3 DNA reads TGTGCTCTTGAGGCCCCCTTCCCCTCCACCGATAAACTCATCTTT.

On this clone: TCRdb's protein, taken from a much larger clone, differs from this DNA's translation at residue 14, likely owing to a read error; the protein displayed comes from the DNA. The chain couples TRDV1 to TRDJ1, with TRDD3 matching 8 bases. The CDR3 is made up of 19 amino acids. CDR1 and CDR2 (germline): TSWWSYY, QGS. V lost 3 bases to trimming and J lost 3 bases; unmatched junction nucleotides: 18. In DNA form, the CDR3 reads TGTGCTCTTGGGGACGCCTACGAATACTGGGGGCCGCTCCCCGATAAACTCATCTTT. Translated: CALGDAYEYWGPLPDKLIF.

In regard to this clone: With a far larger clone one base away, a read error is the likely cause. Other DNA sequences in the sample encode the same CDR3. The J gene has no call, while the V gene is TRDV1; TRDD3, the table's D call, was not compared with the DNA. This CDR3 region has 16 residues. Germline CDR1 reads TSWWSYY; CDR2 reads QGS. Here the CDR3 DNA reads TGTGCTCTTGGGGAAGAGCCCCCAACGTACACCGATAAGCTCATCTTT. Protein: CALGEEPPTYTDKLIF.

Points on this clone: TCRdb records a much larger clone's protein for this DNA, with a difference at residue 15 that likely arises from a read error; the protein given is the translation of the DNA. This chain's CDR3 is CACDTILGDPNQESPWDTRQMFF. For the CDR3, the DNA is TGTGCCTGTGACACCATACTGGGGGATCCTAATCAAGAGAGCCCCTGGGACACCCGACAGATGTTTTTC. The chain couples TRDV2 to TRDJ3, with 10 bases fitting TRDD3. The J gene, left out of TCRdb, was set here by checking the DNA against germline. Trimming removed 0 bases from V and 2 bases from J; junction bases left unmatched: 18. The CDR3 consists of 23 residues. Germline loops: CDR1 GEAIGNYY, CDR2 EKD.

In the case of this clone: TCRdb records a much larger clone's protein for this DNA, with a difference at residue 11 that likely arises from a read error; the protein given is the translation of the DNA. J is TRDJ1 and V is TRDV2; 7 bases align to TRDD3. The J gene comes from matching the DNA to germline here; TCRdb lacks it. This CDR3 has 16 amino acids. In germline, CDR1 is GEAIGNYY, CDR2 EKD. The junction had 15 bases not matched to a gene; V was cut back by 6 bases and J by 3 bases. The CDR3 nucleotides are TGTGCCTGTAACCCTCTGGGGGCCGGGTACGCCGATAAACTCATCTTT. This sequence encodes CACNPLGAGYADKLIF.

This clone was seen a handful of times. Since a far larger clone is one base different, this is likely a read error. The sample contains more than one DNA sequence encoding this CDR3. The CDR3 coding sequence is TGTGCTCTTGGGGTCCCCCTCGGGGGGATACGGTTCACCGATAAACTCATCTTC. It is translated as CALGVPLGGIRFTDKLIF. V gene assignment gives TRDV1, but the J gene was left uncalled; the D segment call TRDD3 is taken from the table without a DNA check. Germline V gene lookup returns CDR1 TSWWSYY and CDR2 QGS. The CDR3 contains 18 residues.

With respect to this clone: This DNA's translation differs at residue 3 from TCRdb's protein, which comes from a much larger clone; a read error is likely, and the protein shown is translated from the DNA. The V gene is TRDV2, the J gene TRDJ1; 9 bases fit TRDD3. No J segment appears in TCRdb, so it was assigned here by matching the sequence to germline. The germline V gene has CDR1 GEAIGNYY and CDR2 EKD. The CDR3 covers 16 residues. The CDR3 spells CARDPLGDGGGDKLIF. The CDR3 DNA reads as TGTGCCCGTGATCCTCTGGGGGATGGGGGCGGCGATAAACTCATCTTT.

This clone has only a few counts. Compared with germline, one end of the junction differs, possibly owing to a read error. The same CDR3 is also encoded by other DNA sequences in this sample. V is TRDV1 and J is TRDJ1; D is possibly TRDD3 (6 bases). The CDR3 has 18 amino acids. Germline V gene lookup returns CDR1 TSWWSYY and CDR2 QGS. The CDR3 is CALGGRGVGGYDTDKLIF. CDR3 coding DNA: TGTGCCCTTGGGGGTAGGGGGGTTGGGGGGTACGACACCGATAAACTCATCTTT.

Comment on this clone: This DNA's translation differs at residue 5 from TCRdb's protein, which comes from a much larger clone; a read error is likely, and the protein shown is translated from the DNA. The V gene reported is TRDV2; the J gene is uncalled. Germline CDR1 is GEAIGNYY and CDR2 is EKD. This CDR3 contains 12 residues. The CDR3, as DNA: TGTGCCTGTGACCCCGGACGTTCGGCTCTCATCTTT. Protein sequence: CACDPGRSALIF.

About this clone: TCRdb records a much larger clone's protein for this DNA, with a difference at residue 19 that likely arises from a read error; the protein given is the translation of the DNA. This sequence joins TRDV1 and TRDJ1, with 10 bases that match TRDD3. Because TCRdb records no J gene, it was assigned here through a match of the DNA to germline. This CDR3 contains 28 residues. CDR1 and CDR2 (germline): TSWWSYY, QGS. Trimming cost V 0 bases and J 0 bases; bases outside gene matches: 37. As DNA, the CDR3 is TGTGCTCTTGGGGAACTTGCCCGAAAAGGGCTTGGGGGATACCCCCTCGATTCCAGTACCCTTTACACCGATAAACTCATCTTT. Amino acids: CALGELARKGLGGYPLDSSTLYTDKLIF.

As regards this clone: The translation of this DNA and the TCRdb protein of a much larger clone differ at residue 15, probably owing to a read error; the protein shown here is translated from the DNA. The rearrangement joins TRDV2 to TRDJ2; TRDD3 agrees at 12 bases. The J call is doubtful: the DNA matches TRDJ1 better. CDR1 and CDR2 (germline): GEAIGNYY, EKD. This CDR3 contains 16 residues. The CDR3: CACDTVSGGYAAQLIF. CDR3 nucleotide sequence: TGTGCCTGTGACACCGTGTCTGGGGGATACGCAGCACAACTCATCTTT.

This clone was picked up a small number of times. This likely traces to a read error, being one base from a far larger clone. Other DNA sequences in this specimen translate into the identical CDR3. The chain links TRDV1 to TRDJ1; a possible D gene is TRDD3 (5 bases). Germline assignment: CDR1 TSWWSYY and CDR2 QGS. The CDR3 totals 13 residues. CDR3 sequence: CALGESLGDKLIF. In DNA form, the CDR3 reads TGCGCTCTTGGGGAGTCTCTCGGCGATAAACTCATCTTT.

Of note for this clone: For this DNA, TCRdb reports the protein of a much larger clone, which diverges at residue 12, most likely from a read error; the protein presented here is translated directly from the DNA. Other nucleotide sequences from this sample produce the same CDR3. This chain links TRDV2 with TRDJ3; perhaps TRDD3 as D (6 bases). TCRdb does not report a J gene; here it was assigned by matching the DNA to germline references. This CDR3 region has 19 residues. The V gene's germline CDR1 is GEAIGNYY and CDR2 EKD. The CDR3: CACDTGGLRGSRDTRQMFF. DNA for the CDR3: TGTGCCTGTGACACTGGGGGCCTGAGGGGCTCCCGGGACACCCGACAGATGTTTTTC.